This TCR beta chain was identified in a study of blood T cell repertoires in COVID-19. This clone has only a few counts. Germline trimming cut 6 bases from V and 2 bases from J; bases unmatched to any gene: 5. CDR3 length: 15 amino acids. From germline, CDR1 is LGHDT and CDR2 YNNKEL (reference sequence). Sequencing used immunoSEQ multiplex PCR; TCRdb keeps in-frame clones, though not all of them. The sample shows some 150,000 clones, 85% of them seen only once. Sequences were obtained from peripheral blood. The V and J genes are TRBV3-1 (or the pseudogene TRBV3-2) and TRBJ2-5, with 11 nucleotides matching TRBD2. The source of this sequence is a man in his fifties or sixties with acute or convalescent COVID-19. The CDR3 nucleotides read TGTGCCAGCAGGCGTGGGACTAGCGGACAAGAGACCCAGTACTTC. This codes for CASRRGTSGQETQYF.